Following are 28 T cell receptor beta chains from one sample sequenced in a study of control samples from healthy donors and cancer patients. Generated by immunoSEQ multiplex PCR, the TCRdb table keeps only in-frame clones and is missing some. The sample is made up of 150,000 to 200,000 clones, and the top ten hold more than 2% of it. The sequencing input was blood. The receptors shown here come from a woman younger than 45 in good health.

V and J are TRBV6-6 and TRBJ1-1, with a weak D call TRBD1 (6 bases). The CDR3 runs to 13 residues. The germline V gene has CDR1 MNHNY and CDR2 SVGAGI (reference sequence). Trimming pared 5 bases from V and 5 bases from J, leaving 12 bases between. CDR3 protein: CASSPGAGTEAFF. As DNA, the CDR3 is TGTGCCAGCAGTCCGGGGGCCGGGACTGAAGCTTTCTTT.

The chain couples TRBV7-9 to TRBJ1-5; D might be TRBD1 (6 bases). Trimming took 1 base from V and 1 from J, leaving 11 bases between them. CDR3 length equals 16 residues. Germline V CDR1 and CDR2: SEHNR, FQNEAQ (reference sequence). The CDR3 DNA reads as TGTGCCAGCAGCTTAGGAATGGACAGAAGCAATCAGCCCCAGCATTTT. Its protein is CASSLGMDRSNQPQHF.

J is TRBJ2-1 and V is TRBV12-5, with D perhaps TRBD2 (6 bases). Between the trimmed V and J ends, which lost 5 bases and 7 bases, there was a span of 21 bases. The CDR3 totals 16 residues. Germline V gene sequence: CDR1 LGHNT, CDR2 FRNRAP. The CDR3 DNA reads as TGTGCTAGTGGTCTGCCTCCCGGGGGTTTCGGGAATGAGCAGTTCTTC. Amino acids: CASGLPPGGFGNEQFF.

The CDR3 region has the DNA TGTGCCAGCAGCTTGCCCGGGAAAGATACGCAGTATTTT. Translating gives CASSLPGKDTQYF. The rearrangement uses TRBV5-5 and TRBJ2-3; tentative D call: TRBD2 (5 bases). Germline-derived CDR1 and CDR2 are SGHKS and YYEKEE (reference sequence). This CDR3 comprises 13 residues. The ends were cut back, 1 base at V and 5 bases at J, with 8 bases in the middle.

The J gene is TRBJ2-3, the V gene TRBV28, with 10 bases lining up with TRBD2. V gave up 4 bases and J gave up 6 bases; unmatched junction bases: 7. CDR1 is MDHEN and CDR2 is SYDVKM in the germline V gene. CDR3 length: 15 amino acids. CDR3 sequence (DNA): TGTGCCAGCAGTTCCCTAGCGGGGGCCGGGGATACGCAGTATTTT. This sequence encodes CASSSLAGAGDTQYF.

The chain couples TRBV9 to TRBJ2-2; D possibly corresponds to TRBD2 (6 bases). CDR1 is SGDLS, CDR2 YYNGEE, per germline. The V end lost 0 bases, the J end lost 3 bases, and 6 bases lay between the germline ends. This CDR3 region has 14 residues. CDR3 protein: CASSVGGDTGELFF. In DNA, the CDR3 is TGTGCCAGCAGCGTAGGGGGGGACACCGGGGAGCTGTTTTTT.

CDR3 sequence reads: CASSWYPGQGSYEQYF. CDR3 DNA: TGTGCCAGCAGCTGGTACCCGGGACAGGGAAGCTACGAGCAGTACTTC. The chain joins TRBV5-6 to TRBJ2-7; 9 nucleotides align to TRBD1. V lost 3 bases, J lost 3 bases, and 10 bases stayed unmatched. Germline loops: CDR1 SGHDT, CDR2 YYEEEE. This CDR3 is built from 16 residues.

The chain combines TRBV7-9 with TRBJ1-1; no reliable D call. Germline lookup yields CDR1 SEHNR and CDR2 FQNEAQ (reference sequence). The V end lost 4 bases, the J end lost 4 bases, and 16 bases lay between the germline ends. There are 15 residues in the CDR3. The chain's CDR3 is CASSSSRGESTEAFF. CDR3 coding DNA: TGTGCCAGCAGCTCCTCCAGAGGTGAGAGCACTGAAGCTTTCTTT. Complete variable domain (other parts from reference TRBV7-9 and TRBJ1-1): DTGVSQNPRHKITKRGQNVTFRCDPISEHNRLYWYRQTLGQGPEFLTYFQNEAQLEKSRLLSDRFSAERPKGSFSTLEIQRTEQGDSAMYLCASSSSRGESTEAFFGQGTRLTVV.

The J gene is TRBJ2-7, the V gene TRBV7-2, with 7 nucleotides matching TRBD2. The length of the CDR3 is 13 residues. Unmatched junction bases numbered 5, after V lost 4 bases and J lost 5 bases. Germline V gene data show CDR1 as SGHTA and CDR2 as FQGNSA. The CDR3, as DNA: TGTGCCAGCAGCTCAAAGCGGGGAGACGAGCAGTACTTC. Amino acid sequence: CASSSKRGDEQYF.

The chain carries TRBV12-3 or TRBV12-4 and TRBJ2-2; D remains unclear. The germline V and J ends were trimmed by 7 bases and 5 bases, with 5 bases remaining between them. The CDR3 is 11 amino acids. The CDR3 here is CASTETGELFF. The CDR3 DNA reads TGTGCCAGCACGGAGACCGGGGAGCTGTTTTTT.

CDR3 nucleotides: TGTGCCAGCAGTGACAGGGGCCTATTTTCACCCCTCCACTTT. Protein: CASSDRGLFSPLHF. The chain has TRBV27 and TRBJ1-6; 8 nucleotides line up with TRBD1. The CDR3 is 14 residues long. The germline CDR1 and CDR2 sequences are MNHEY and SMNVEV (reference sequence). Trimming at V came to 5 bases and at J to 9 bases, leaving 6 bases not matched to a gene.

CDR3 protein: CASSLMGSKVGMNTEAFF. In nucleotides, the CDR3 is TGTGCCAGCAGCTTAATGGGCAGCAAGGTTGGCATGAACACTGAAGCTTTCTTT. The chain carries TRBV7-9 and TRBJ1-1; D is unclear. The CDR3 runs 18 residues. Per the germline V gene, CDR1 is SEHNR and CDR2 is FQNEAQ (reference sequence). The V end was cut by 2 bases, the J end by 0 bases, with 19 bases between. Variable domain in full (rest from reference TRBV7-9 and TRBJ1-1): DTGVSQNPRHKITKRGQNVTFRCDPISEHNRLYWYRQTLGQGPEFLTYFQNEAQLEKSRLLSDRFSAERPKGSFSTLEIQRTEQGDSAMYLCASSLMGSKVGMNTEAFFGQGTRLTVV.

The rearrangement joins TRBV9 to TRBJ2-3; 14 bases are a match to TRBD2. CDR1 and CDR2 (germline): SGDLS, YYNGEE. V lost 3 bases to trimming and J lost 3 bases; unmatched junction nucleotides: 9. The CDR3 contains 18 residues. CDR3 coding DNA: TGTGCCAGCAGCGCCCCTGAGGGACTAGCGGGGGCGACAGATACGCAGTATTTT. This translates into CASSAPEGLAGATDTQYF.

The rearrangement uses TRBV10-3 and TRBJ1-1, with D possibly TRBD1 on 6 matching bases. V lost 3 bases, J lost 6 bases, and 8 bases lay in between. This CDR3 has 12 residues. Germline CDR1 reads ENHRY; CDR2 reads SYGVKD. This CDR3 reads CAISEYRAEAFF. The CDR3 nucleotides read TGTGCCATCAGTGAATACAGGGCTGAAGCTTTCTTT.

The V call is TRBV6-1, the J call TRBJ1-6; D call uncertain. The CDR3 is 16 amino acids. Between the trimmed V and J ends, which lost 2 bases and 4 bases, there was a span of 12 bases. Germline V gene data show CDR1 as MNHNS and CDR2 as SASEGT. CDR3 DNA: TGTGCCAGCAGTGAAACGGCAGCTAGTTATAATTCACCCCTCCACTTT. This codes for CASSETAASYNSPLHF.

The rearrangement joins TRBV6-2 or TRBV6-3 to TRBJ1-2; TRBD1 matches 9 bases. Germline V lookup: CDR1 MNHEY, CDR2 SVGEGT. The CDR3 has 14 residues. The V and J ends lost 5 bases and 7 bases, in that order; junction bases with no gene match: 8. The CDR3 DNA reads as TGTGCCAGCAGTACCCAACAGGGGGCAAGTGGCTACACCTTC. It yields the protein CASSTQQGASGYTF.

The chain uses TRBV7-2 and TRBJ2-3; perhaps TRBD2 as D (6 bases). This CDR3 has 16 amino acids. CDR1 is SGHTA and CDR2 is FQGNSA in the germline V gene. V lost 3 bases to trimming and J lost 2 bases, with 15 bases between them. CDR3 sequence reads: CASSFATSAPTDTQYF. CDR3 nucleotide sequence: TGTGCCAGCAGCTTTGCGACTAGTGCCCCCACAGATACGCAGTATTTT.

V is TRBV6-2 or TRBV6-3 and J is TRBJ1-2; 9 nucleotides line up with TRBD1. The V segment lost 2 bases and the J segment 2 bases; nucleotides outside the gene matches: 3. Germline CDR1 reads MNHEY; CDR2 reads SVGEGT. The CDR3 covers 15 residues. This chain's CDR3 is CASSYRDRVNYGYTF. CDR3 coding DNA: TGTGCCAGCAGTTACAGGGACAGGGTGAACTATGGCTACACCTTC.

This chain uses TRBV19 with TRBJ1-4, with D uncertain. The CDR3 is 15 amino acids. The germline V gene encodes CDR1 LNHDA and CDR2 SQIVND (reference sequence). V was cut by 4 bases and J by 0 bases, with 9 bases left in between. CDR3 protein: CASSRTGTTNEKLFF. CDR3 coding DNA: TGTGCCAGTAGTAGGACCGGGACAACTAATGAAAAACTGTTTTTT.

The chain is built from TRBV7-6 and TRBJ2-3; the D gene is possibly TRBD2 (5 bases). The CDR3 is 15 amino acids. Trimming took 1 base from V and 6 from J, leaving 14 bases between them. Germline values: CDR1 SGHVS, CDR2 FNYEAQ. The CDR3 DNA reads TGTGCCAGCAGCTTAGGGCCGTCCTGGGAGGATACGCAGTATTTT. Amino acid sequence: CASSLGPSWEDTQYF.

The chain couples TRBV20-1 to TRBJ2-7, with TRBD1 as a possible D gene (6 bases). Germline lookup yields CDR1 DFQATT and CDR2 SNEGSKA (reference sequence). The V end was cut by 3 bases, the J end by 4 bases, with 13 bases between. The CDR3 length is 13 residues. CDR3 bases: TGCAGTGCTAGTCGGACAGAGTGGTACGAGCAGTACTTC. It translates to CSASRTEWYEQYF.

V usage is TRBV28 and J usage is TRBJ2-3, with 10 nucleotides matching TRBD2. The CDR3 is made up of 18 amino acids. Germline values: CDR1 MDHEN, CDR2 SYDVKM. Trimming removed 4 bases from V and 0 bases from J; junction bases left unmatched: 10. The CDR3: CASSSITSGVTSTDTQYF. The CDR3 bases are TGTGCCAGCAGTTCGATAACTAGCGGGGTGACTAGCACAGATACGCAGTATTTT.

This chain joins TRBV5-5 and TRBJ2-7; possibly TRBD1 or TRBD2 for D (5 bases each). The CDR3 has 14 residues. Trimming cost V 3 bases and J 7 bases, with 17 bases left between them. The V gene's germline CDR1 is SGHKS and CDR2 YYEKEE (reference sequence). CDR3 sequence reads: CASSSGPSTGEQYF. CDR3 bases: TGTGCCAGCAGCTCGGGGCCCTCTACGGGTGAGCAGTACTTC.

The V and J genes are TRBV13 and TRBJ2-1; TRBD2 matches at 10 bases. The length of the CDR3 is 16 residues. Trimming took 8 bases from V and 9 from J; bases not matched to a gene: 16. Germline V lookup: CDR1 PRHDT, CDR2 FYEKMQ (reference sequence). The CDR3 spells CASRWLTSGVLGEQFF. The CDR3 region has the DNA TGTGCCAGCCGATGGCTAACTAGCGGGGTTCTAGGTGAGCAGTTCTTC.

The chain combines TRBV7-9 with TRBJ2-2; 8 nucleotides agree with TRBD1. There are 15 residues in the CDR3. Germline V gene lookup returns CDR1 SEHNR and CDR2 FQNEAQ (reference sequence). The V segment lost 4 bases and the J segment 4 bases; nucleotides outside the gene matches: 5. CDR3 sequence reads: CASSSRTGLTGELFF. DNA for the CDR3: TGTGCCAGCAGCTCAAGGACAGGGCTCACCGGGGAGCTGTTTTTT.

The chain combines TRBV5-4 with TRBJ1-1; maybe TRBD1 (5 bases). Trimming left V 5 bases short and J 5 bases short, with 13 bases between. Per germline, CDR1 SGHNT and CDR2 YYREEE (reference sequence). This CDR3 region has 13 residues. The CDR3 loop is CASRPQGGTEAFF. As DNA, the CDR3 is TGTGCCAGCAGGCCCCAGGGAGGGACTGAAGCTTTCTTT.

J is TRBJ1-4 and V is TRBV28; 10 bases agree with TRBD1. CDR1 and CDR2 from the germline V gene are MDHEN and SYDVKM. The CDR3 is 14 residues long. V trimming: 5 bases; J trimming: 10 bases; junction bases outside the gene matches: 7. Here the CDR3 DNA reads TGTGCCAGCAGTCCCGGACAGGGGGTGCGAAAACTGTTTTTT. It specifies CASSPGQGVRKLFF. Combining the CDR3 with reference TRBV28 and TRBJ1-4 gives the whole variable domain DVKVTQSSRYLVKRTGEKVFLECVQDMDHENMFWYRQDPGLGLRLIYFSYDVKMKEKGDIPEGYSVSREKKERFSLILESASTNQTSMYLCASSPGQGVRKLFFGSGTQLSVL.

The chain is built from TRBV7-8 and TRBJ2-7; D may be TRBD1 (5 bases). This CDR3 is built from 18 residues. Germline assignment: CDR1 SGHVS and CDR2 FQNEAQ. Deletions cut 6 bases from V and 0 bases from J, with 24 bases between. The CDR3 here is CASSSITTARQHSYEQYF. CDR3 nucleotide sequence: TGTGCCAGCAGTTCCATTACTACAGCCCGACAGCACTCCTACGAGCAGTACTTC.